Following are 27 T cell receptor beta chains from one sample sequenced in a study of blood T cell repertoires in COVID-19. Profiling relied on immunoSEQ multiplex PCR, and the TCRdb table lists in-frame clones only, not all of them. The sample lists under 500,000 clones, 75% to 90% occurring once. The sequencing sample was made of peripheral blood. The receptors derive from a woman under 40 with acute or convalescent COVID-19.

V usage is TRBV5-1 and J usage is TRBJ2-5, with a possible D match to TRBD1 (5 bases). V lost 2 bases to trimming and J lost 4 bases, with 15 bases between them. CDR3 size: 15 residues. The germline CDR1 and CDR2 sequences are SGHRS and YFSETQ. The CDR3 region is CASSLGVFSRETQYF. Written as DNA, the CDR3 is TGCGCCAGCAGCTTAGGGGTTTTCTCTAGAGAGACCCAGTACTTC.

The V call is TRBV15, the J call TRBJ2-3; D perhaps matches TRBD1 (5 bases). Germline V lookup: CDR1 LNHNV, CDR2 YYDKDF (reference sequence). V was pared by 1 base and J by 2 bases, with 16 bases between. The CDR3 covers 17 residues. The CDR3: CATSRAPPAGNTDTQYF. CDR3 coding DNA: TGTGCCACCAGCAGAGCTCCCCCTGCAGGGAACACAGATACGCAGTATTTT. The complete variable domain, with remaining parts taken from reference TRBV15 and TRBJ2-3, reads DAMVIQNPRYQVTQFGKPVTLSCSQTLNHNVMYWYQQKSSQAPKLLFHYYDKDFNNEADTPDNFQSRRPNTSFCFLDIRSPGLGDTAMYLCATSRAPPAGNTDTQYFGPGTRLTVL.

V and J are TRBV7-7 and TRBJ2-5, with D maybe TRBD1 (6 bases). Germline V lookup: CDR1 SSHAT, CDR2 FNYEAQ (reference sequence). Trimming shortened V by 2 bases and J by 3 bases, and 16 bases separated the two germline ends. The CDR3 extends over 16 amino acids. The CDR3: CASSLIFTDREETQYF. DNA for the CDR3: TGTGCCAGCAGCTTAATTTTTACGGACAGAGAAGAGACCCAGTACTTC.

V is TRBV2 and J is TRBJ2-3, with 7 nucleotides matching TRBD2. This CDR3 comprises 13 residues. Germline V gene sequence: CDR1 SNHLY, CDR2 FYNNEI. Trimming at V came to 1 base and at J to 9 bases, leaving 4 bases not matched to a gene. The CDR3 region is CASSEGGRGTQYF. The CDR3 bases are TGTGCCAGCAGTGAAGGAGGGAGGGGCACGCAGTATTTT. The full variable domain, with the rest looked up from reference TRBV2 and TRBJ2-3, is EPEVTQTPSHQVTQMGQEVILRCVPISNHLYFYWYRQILGQKVEFLVSFYNNEISEKSEIFDDQFSVERPDGSNFTLKIRSTKLEDSAMYFCASSEGGRGTQYFGPGTRLTVL.

The chain couples TRBV5-6 to TRBJ1-6, with 8 nucleotides matching TRBD1. Germline assignment: CDR1 SGHDT and CDR2 YYEEEE. This CDR3 has 18 residues. The V gene end was trimmed by 0 bases and the J gene end by 1 base; junction bases not matched to a gene: 6. In DNA, the CDR3 is TGTGCCAGCAGCTTGGAGAGGACAGGGAGTTCCTATAATTCACCCCTCCACTTT. It is translated as CASSLERTGSSYNSPLHF. Looking up the rest from reference TRBV5-6 and TRBJ1-6 gives the full variable domain: DAGVTQSPTHLIKTRGQQVTLRCSPKSGHDTVSWYQQALGQGPQFIFQYYEEEERQRGNFPDRFSGHQFPNYSSELNVNALLLGDSALYLCASSLERTGSSYNSPLHFGNGTRLTVT.

A few counts support this clone. The CDR3 loop reads CAIDPGGPTGELFF. In DNA, the CDR3 is TGTGCCATCGACCCAGGGGGCCCTACCGGGGAGCTGTTTTTT. This rearrangement joins TRBV9 to TRBJ2-2, with 8 bases identical to TRBD1. J was trimmed by 5 bases and V by 9 bases; bases with no gene match: 9. CDR1 and CDR2 (germline): SGDLS, YYNGEE. The CDR3 loop spans 14 amino acids.

The chain uses TRBV28 and TRBJ1-1, with D possibly being TRBD1 (6 bases). In germline, CDR1 is MDHEN, CDR2 SYDVKM. The CDR3 totals 13 residues. Trimming stripped 6 bases from V and 0 bases from J, with 8 bases between. The CDR3 bases are TGTGCCAGCAGCCGGGACATGAACACTGAAGCTTTCTTT. It yields the protein CASSRDMNTEAFF. Filled out from reference TRBV28 and TRBJ1-1, the complete variable domain reads DVKVTQSSRYLVKRTGEKVFLECVQDMDHENMFWYRQDPGLGLRLIYFSYDVKMKEKGDIPEGYSVSREKKERFSLILESASTNQTSMYLCASSRDMNTEAFFGQGTRLTVV.

The rearrangement joins TRBV4-1 to TRBJ2-3, with D maybe TRBD1 (6 bases). Trimming took 2 bases from V and 1 from J, leaving 13 bases between them. Looked up from germline, CDR1 is MGHRA and CDR2 is YSYEKL. The CDR3 totals 16 residues. The CDR3 loop is CASSQIRGTGTDTQYF. The CDR3 DNA reads as TGCGCCAGCAGCCAAATCAGGGGTACTGGCACAGATACGCAGTATTTT.

This chain joins TRBV28 and TRBJ2-5, with 7 bases that match TRBD1. The trim removed 6 bases at V and 5 bases at J, leaving 12 bases unmatched. Looked up from germline, CDR1 is MDHEN and CDR2 is SYDVKM. This CDR3 has 15 amino acids. The CDR3 sequence is CASSTRSGGRETQYF. The CDR3 DNA sequence: TGTGCCAGCAGCACCCGATCAGGGGGTCGGGAGACCCAGTACTTC.

The V gene is TRBV4-1, the J gene TRBJ1-5, with no clear D. This CDR3 has 12 residues. Germline V CDR1 and CDR2: MGHRA, YSYEKL. V dropped 3 bases and J dropped 6 bases, with 6 bases sitting between them. The CDR3 loop reads CASSHGGQPQHF. As DNA, the CDR3 is TGCGCCAGCAGCCACGGTGGTCAGCCCCAGCATTTT.

In its sample, this clone was seen once. CDR3 in DNA: TGTGCCAGCAGTGGGGGCCCTGGAAACACCATATATTTT. This translates into CASSGGPGNTIYF. The chain couples TRBV13 to TRBJ1-3; weak D call: TRBD1 (6 bases). V shed 6 bases and J shed 2 bases, with 8 bases lying between them. Per the germline V gene, CDR1 is PRHDT and CDR2 is FYEKMQ (reference sequence). This CDR3 region has 13 residues.

This chain joins TRBV30 and TRBJ2-3, with 15 bases identical to TRBD2. Germline loops: CDR1 GTSNPN, CDR2 SVGIG (reference sequence). The ends lost 1 base at V and 5 bases at J; junction bases unmatched: 4. This CDR3 has 16 amino acids. CDR3 protein: CAWSAGLAGGVDTQYF. In nucleotides, the CDR3 is TGTGCCTGGAGTGCCGGACTAGCGGGAGGGGTAGATACGCAGTATTTT.

The chain links TRBV3-1 (or the pseudogene TRBV3-2) to TRBJ2-3, with a weak D call TRBD2 (5 bases). V lost 2 bases, J lost 0 bases, and 12 bases lay in between. Per the germline V gene, CDR1 is LGHDT and CDR2 is YNNKEL (reference sequence). This CDR3 has 16 residues. This CDR3 reads CASSQLTTGSTDTQYF. In DNA form, the CDR3 reads TGTGCCAGCAGCCAATTGACGACGGGGAGCACAGATACGCAGTATTTT.

This clone was seen a single time. The gene calls are TRBV6-5 and TRBJ1-6, with D perhaps matching TRBD1 (5 bases). The CDR3 is 15 amino acids. With 4 bases removed from V and 7 bases from J, the gap between germline ends came to 14 bases. Germline V lookup: CDR1 MNHEY, CDR2 SVGAGI. The chain's CDR3 is CASSSTRTSNSPLHF. CDR3 nucleotides: TGTGCCAGCAGTTCCACCCGGACATCGAATTCACCCCTCCACTTT.

In its sample, this clone was seen many times. This sequence joins TRBV7-8 and TRBJ1-2; D unclear. Germline V gene data show CDR1 as SGHVS and CDR2 as FQNEAQ. The CDR3 runs 15 residues. V was clipped by 3 bases and J by 0 bases, with 11 bases between them. Here the CDR3 reads CASSLHGRANYGYTF. The DNA of the CDR3 is TGTGCCAGCAGCTTGCATGGGAGGGCTAACTATGGCTACACCTTC.

The chain is built from TRBV24-1 and TRBJ2-5, with D possibly being TRBD1 (5 bases). The CDR3 is 12 residues long. From germline, CDR1 is KGHDR and CDR2 SFDVKD. Trimming pared 5 bases from V and 5 bases from J, leaving 8 bases between. CDR3 in amino acids: CATSGGRETQYF. In DNA, the CDR3 is TGTGCCACCAGTGGGGGCCGGGAGACCCAGTACTTC.

This sequence joins TRBV3-1 (or the pseudogene TRBV3-2) and TRBJ1-2; 10 bases fit TRBD1. The CDR3 runs to 15 residues. Germline CDR1 LGHDT, CDR2 YNNKEL (reference sequence). The V and J ends lost 4 bases and 6 bases, in that order; junction bases with no gene match: 8. Here the CDR3 DNA reads TGTGCCAGCAGCCCCCGGACAGGGGGTCTGGATGGCTACACCTTC. Amino acids: CASSPRTGGLDGYTF.

V and J are TRBV9 and TRBJ2-3; the D gene is possibly TRBD2 (7 bases). Deletions cut 0 bases from V and 4 bases from J, with 12 bases between. The CDR3 has 15 amino acids. Germline V gene data show CDR1 as SGDLS and CDR2 as YYNGEE. CDR3 sequence: CASSVGGGPPDTQYF. Written as DNA, the CDR3 is TGTGCCAGCAGCGTAGGGGGGGGGCCACCAGATACGCAGTATTTT.

The V and J genes are TRBV7-8 and TRBJ2-1; the match to TRBD2 covers 13 bases. This CDR3 is built from 17 residues. CDR1 and CDR2 from the germline V gene are SGHVS and FQNEAQ. After removal of 4 bases from V and 8 bases from J, the junction contained 11 bases not matched to a gene. CDR3 bases: TGTGCCAGCAGCTCTTACCTAACTAGCGGGGGGGCAGATGAGCAGTTCTTC. This gives the protein CASSSYLTSGGADEQFF.

The chain carries TRBV15 and TRBJ1-2, with D maybe TRBD1 (5 bases). Germline V CDR1 and CDR2: LNHNV, YYDKDF (reference sequence). The CDR3 is 14 amino acids. The V gene lost 3 bases and the J gene lost 0 bases, with 8 bases spanning the gap. The CDR3, as DNA: TGTGCCACCAGCAGGGACACAGCTAACTATGGCTACACCTTC. This sequence encodes CATSRDTANYGYTF.

The chain carries TRBV2 and TRBJ2-7, with 9 bases fitting TRBD2. The CDR3 spans 14 residues. Germline CDR1 and CDR2: SNHLY and FYNNEI. The junction had 5 bases not matched to a gene; V was cut back by 6 bases and J by 2 bases. The CDR3 reads CASRHKRGAYEQYF. DNA of the CDR3: TGTGCCAGCAGACACAAGCGGGGGGCCTACGAGCAGTACTTC.

The CDR3 DNA sequence: TGCGCCAGCAGCTCGGGGGGTCGTAATTCACCCCTCCACTTT. Protein sequence: CASSSGGRNSPLHF. This chain links TRBV5-1 with TRBJ1-6; possible D gene TRBD1, 5 bases. Germline loops: CDR1 SGHRS, CDR2 YFSETQ. This CDR3 spans 14 amino acids. V shed 3 bases and J shed 6 bases, with 10 bases lying between them.

The genes are TRBV6-1 and TRBJ2-1; 10 bases match TRBD2. This CDR3 is built from 16 residues. Germline CDR1 is MNHNS and CDR2 is SASEGT. After removal of 3 bases from V and 7 bases from J, the junction contained 9 bases not matched to a gene. CDR3: CASSDGTSVLWNEQFF. The CDR3 DNA is TGTGCCAGCAGTGACGGGACTAGCGTACTTTGGAATGAGCAGTTCTTC.

The chain recombines TRBV2 with TRBJ2-1, with a weak D call TRBD2 (6 bases). Germline V gives CDR1 SNHLY, CDR2 FYNNEI. The CDR3 has 11 residues. V dropped 2 bases and J dropped 10 bases, with 6 bases sitting between them. The CDR3 here is CASSERGEQFF. The CDR3 DNA reads TGTGCCAGCAGTGAACGGGGGGAGCAGTTCTTC.

J is TRBJ2-7 and V is TRBV10-2; D is possibly TRBD2 (7 bases). CDR1 is WSHSY and CDR2 is SAAADI in the germline V gene. The germline V and J ends were trimmed by 11 bases and 6 bases, with 23 bases remaining between them. The CDR3 has 14 residues. The CDR3 sequence: CAGTEGGPWGEQYF. Here the CDR3 DNA reads TGCGCCGGCACCGAGGGGGGGCCCTGGGGCGAGCAGTACTTC.

The genes are TRBV7-9 and TRBJ2-7; 10 bases agree with TRBD2. J gave up 5 bases and V 6 bases, and 22 bases lay outside the gene matches. The CDR3 totals 19 residues. Germline V CDR1 and CDR2: SEHNR, FQNEAQ (reference sequence). As DNA, the CDR3 is TGTGCCAGCAGACCTAGCGGGGGCAACCCTCAAGGACGGATGGACGAGCAGTACTTC. Translated: CASRPSGGNPQGRMDEQYF.

This chain joins TRBV19 and TRBJ2-3; perhaps TRBD1 as D (5 bases). Per germline, CDR1 LNHDA and CDR2 SQIVND (reference sequence). The V and J ends lost 2 bases and 5 bases respectively, with 5 bases between them. The CDR3 is 12 amino acids. The chain's CDR3 is CASSIQGDTQYF. The CDR3 nucleotides are TGTGCCAGTAGTATACAGGGAGATACGCAGTATTTT.